This paragraph covers one TCR beta chain sequence. This sample was taken from a study of CD8 T cells in Susac syndrome. The V and J ends lost 4 bases and 8 bases respectively, with 14 bases between them. CDR3 length: 13 residues. Germline CDR1 reads MDHEN; CDR2 reads SYDVKM. The RNA input was about 0.5 to 1 ug, and it was reverse transcribed with random hexamers. An immunoSEQ multiplex PCR generated amplified TCR beta CDR3 products spanning 54 Vbeta and 13 Jbeta. TCRdb called the immunoSEQ multiplex PCR reads again in MiXCR, with one record for every CDR3 protein. The sample records 180,000 or so distinct CDR3 sequences, about 95% being singletons.

The J gene is TRBJ1-2, the V gene TRBV28, with unresolved D. Sequencing input: CD4+ T cells from PBMCs. The sequence was obtained from a human donor with Susac syndrome. CDR3 nucleotides: TGTGCCAGCAGTTCATCAGGTTCATACGGCTACACCTTC. Encoded protein: CASSSSGSYGYTF.